A selection of T cell receptor beta chains follows, all from one sample in a study of T cell responses to AZD1222 COVID-19 vaccine. Some clones are missing from TCRdb's copy, which holds only in-frame ones; the method was immunoSEQ multiplex PCR. The sample comprises some 120,000 clones, over 75% of which are singletons, and approximately 8% rests with the top ten. Sequencing used peripheral blood, obtained on day 0 of AZD1222 vaccination. The receptors were gathered from an adult in good health. The CDR3 runs from the conserved cysteine through the conserved F or W. D genes are given only for firm matches. Size is stated for part of the rows, as once, few or many counts, or as a class when the clone is expanded.

NA	NA	TRBV6-2/TRBV6-3	TRBJ2-2	TGTGCCAGCAGCTCCGAAAGACCGATTGGGGAGCTGTTTTTT	CASSSERPIGELFF
NA	NA	TRBV4-1	TRBJ1-4	TGCGCCAGCAGCGCCGGGTGGGGGGCCCTGTTTTTT	CASSAGWGALFF
NA	few	TRBV12-5	TRBJ2-1	TGTGCTAGTGGTTTGCCGGGGGGCCTTAAGCAGTTCTTC	CASGLPGGLKQFF
NA	few	TRBV6-5	TRBJ1-5	TGTGCCAGCAGTACCGGGAACAATCAGCCCCAGCATTTT	CASSTGNNQPQHF
NA	NA	TRBV29-1	TRBJ1-1	TGCAGCGTTATGTACACTGAAGCTTTCTTT	CSVMYTEAFF
NA	NA	TRBV9	TRBJ2-3	TGTGCCAGCAGCGTAGGAAGTGGACCCCATACGCAGTATTTT	CASSVGSGPHTQYF
TRBD2	NA	TRBV9	TRBJ2-5	TGTGCCAGCAGCGTGGCTAGCGGGAGGGAAGAGACCCAGTACTTC	CASSVASGREETQYF
NA	NA	TRBV6-5	TRBJ1-2	TGTGCCAGCAGTTACAGGGATGCTAACTATGGCTACACCTTC	CASSYRDANYGYTF
NA	NA	TRBV13	TRBJ1-6	TGTGCCAGCAGCTTACAAAGAAATAATTCACCCCTCCACTTT	CASSLQRNNSPLHF
TRBD2	NA	TRBV7-2	TRBJ2-3	TGTGCCAGCAGCTTACTGGCGGGAGGATTCCCCGATACGCAGTATTTT	CASSLLAGGFPDTQYF
NA	NA	TRBV7-8	TRBJ1-1	TGTGCCAGCAGCTCCGGGGGTGAAGCTTTCTTT	CASSSGGEAFF
TRBD1	NA	TRBV11-2	TRBJ1-2	TGTGCCAGCAGCTCCAGACAGGGAGAGGATGGCTACACCTTC	CASSSRQGEDGYTF
TRBD1	NA	TRBV27	TRBJ1-5	TGTGCCAGCAGGGACTCAGGGGGCACTCAGCCCCAGCATTTT	CASRDSGGTQPQHF
NA	NA	TRBV6-2/TRBV6-3	TRBJ2-5	TGTGCCAGCAGTCACGAACAGGTTGGCCAAGAGACCCAGTACTTC	CASSHEQVGQETQYF
TRBD1	NA	TRBV6-5	TRBJ1-4	TGTGCCACCTTGGACAGGGGCAAATCGAGTGAAAAACTGTTTTTT	CATLDRGKSSEKLFF
NA	NA	TRBV6-5	TRBJ2-2	TGTGCCACCGGGGGCCCCGGGGAGCTGTTTTTT	CATGGPGELFF
TRBD1	once	TRBV5-1	TRBJ2-7	TGCGCCAGCAGCATCTCGACAGGGCTCTACGAGCAGTACTTC	CASSISTGLYEQYF
NA	NA	TRBV19	TRBJ2-6	TGTGCCAGTAGTACTGACTCTTCCTGGTCTGGGGCCAACGTCCTGACTTTC	CASSTDSSWSGANVLTF
TRBD1	NA	TRBV7-2	TRBJ1-1	TGTGCCAGCAGCTACAAGGGACAGTTGAACACTGAAGCTTTCTTT	CASSYKGQLNTEAFF
TRBD2	NA	TRBV5-4	TRBJ2-3	TGTGCCAGCAGCTTGACAGCGGGAGGTTATACAGATACGCAGTATTTT	CASSLTAGGYTDTQYF
TRBD1	NA	TRBV13	TRBJ2-2	TGTGCCAGCAGCTTAGGCGCCTGGGACAGGGGCCAAAACACCGGGGAGCTGTTTTTT	CASSLGAWDRGQNTGELFF
NA	once	TRBV4-1	TRBJ2-2	TGCGCCAGCAGCCAAGATGATCGCGGAGGTCGGGAGCTGTTTTTT	CASSQDDRGGRELFF
NA	NA	TRBV7-2	TRBJ2-3	TGTGCCAGCAGCTTAGAGGGGCGCTCAACAGATACGCAGTATTTT	CASSLEGRSTDTQYF
NA	NA	TRBV24-1	TRBJ2-7	TGTGCCACCAGTGCGGGGGCTACCTACGAGCAGTACTTC	CATSAGATYEQYF
NA	NA	TRBV4-1	TRBJ2-5	TGCGCCAGCAGCCAAGATGGGTATGTGGAGACCCAGTACTTC	CASSQDGYVETQYF